The 32 T cell receptor beta chains below were found in one sample sequenced in a study of T cell responses to AZD1222 COVID-19 vaccine. The assay was immunoSEQ multiplex PCR, and TCRdb's table has in-frame clones only and misses some. The sample records about 96,000 clones, around 90% being singletons. This specimen consisted of peripheral blood, obtained on day 0 of AZD1222 vaccination. The receptors were gathered from an adult in good health.

The rearrangement joins TRBV27 to TRBJ2-6, with TRBD2 matching over 7 bases. This CDR3 is 16 amino acids long. Germline V gives CDR1 MNHEY, CDR2 SMNVEV (reference sequence). V lost 6 bases to trimming and J lost 2 bases; unmatched junction nucleotides: 7. The CDR3 protein is CASSPRAGAGANVLTF. CDR3 bases: TGTGCCAGCAGCCCTAGGGCGGGGGCTGGGGCCAACGTCCTGACTTTC.

The genes are TRBV7-2 and TRBJ2-3, with D unclear. Trimming stripped 0 bases from V and 6 bases from J, with 7 bases between. CDR3 length equals 13 residues. CDR1 is SGHTA and CDR2 is FQGNSA in the germline V gene. The CDR3 nucleotides are TGTGCCAGCAGCTTAGCGCTGGGGGATACGCAGTATTTT. This sequence encodes CASSLALGDTQYF.

The rearrangement uses TRBV7-8 and TRBJ1-2; D ambiguous. Trimming shortened V by 2 bases and J by 3 bases, and 10 bases separated the two germline ends. Germline CDR1 SGHVS, CDR2 FQNEAQ. The CDR3 is 14 amino acids. CDR3 sequence (DNA): TGTGCCAGCAGCTTAAAAAAGGAGTACTATGGCTACACCTTC. Amino acid sequence: CASSLKKEYYGYTF.

The chain uses TRBV15 and TRBJ2-1, with a weak D call TRBD2 (6 bases). The CDR3 sequence is 13 residues long. Trimming stripped 8 bases from V and 2 bases from J, with 10 bases between. Per germline, CDR1 LNHNV and CDR2 YYDKDF (reference sequence). The CDR3 sequence is CATGGMAYNEQFF. CDR3 coding DNA: TGTGCCACCGGGGGGATGGCCTACAATGAGCAGTTCTTC.

The chain carries TRBV5-1 and TRBJ2-7; 11 bases map to TRBD2. There are 15 residues in the CDR3. J gave up 4 bases and V 2 bases, and 5 bases lay outside the gene matches. Germline CDR1 and CDR2: SGHRS and YFSETQ. CDR3 sequence (DNA): TGCGCCAGCAGCTTAGGGCTAGCGGGAGGTTACGAGCAGTACTTC. It encodes CASSLGLAGGYEQYF.

The CDR3 reads CASSQDLAISSGSLETQYF. DNA of the CDR3: TGCGCCAGCAGCCAAGATTTGGCAATCTCTAGCGGGAGTCTAGAGACCCAGTACTTC. The rearrangement joins TRBV4-3 to TRBJ2-5; 10 positions agree with TRBD2. This CDR3 is built from 19 residues. Germline CDR1 LGHNA, CDR2 YSLEER. The ends lost 0 bases at V and 4 bases at J; junction bases unmatched: 14.

The chain uses TRBV7-6 and TRBJ2-1; 9 bases fit TRBD1. This CDR3 has 15 residues. Germline-derived CDR1 and CDR2 are SGHVS and FNYEAQ. V lost 5 bases to trimming and J lost 9 bases; unmatched junction nucleotides: 11. CDR3 DNA sequence: TGTGCCAGCAGCCCTACAGCTACAGGGGGCGGTGAGCAGTTCTTC. Residues: CASSPTATGGGEQFF.

On this clone itself: The sample holds other DNA sequences that translate to the same CDR3. The gene calls are TRBV7-3 and TRBJ2-3; 7 bases are shared with TRBD1. V shed 5 bases and J 6 bases; nucleotides not matched to a gene: 2. Per germline, CDR1 SGHTA and CDR2 FQGTGA. The CDR3 loop spans 12 amino acids. The CDR3 nucleotides read TGTGCCAGCAGCCCAGGGGGTGATACGCAGTATTTT. This gives the protein CASSPGGDTQYF.

V and J are TRBV30 and TRBJ1-5; no reliable D call. Deletions cut 0 bases from V and 6 bases from J, with 9 bases between. The CDR3 contains 13 residues. Looked up from germline, CDR1 is GTSNPN and CDR2 is SVGIG (reference sequence). The CDR3 DNA is TGTGCCTGGAGTGTGACAACGGGTCAGCCCCAGCATTTT. Translated, it gives CAWSVTTGQPQHF.

The V gene is TRBV7-9, the J gene TRBJ2-3; D unclear. This CDR3 has 14 amino acids. Germline V CDR1 and CDR2: SEHNR, FQNEAQ (reference sequence). The V end lost 1 base, the J end lost 3 bases, and 8 bases lay between the germline ends. This CDR3 is CASSLGLGTDTQYF. In DNA form, the CDR3 reads TGTGCCAGCAGCTTAGGTCTCGGGACAGATACGCAGTATTTT.

The chain is built from TRBV18 and TRBJ2-4, with 8 bases identical to TRBD2. This CDR3 comprises 15 residues. Germline V gene lookup returns CDR1 KGHSH and CDR2 LQKENI. Germline trimming cut 4 bases from V and 7 bases from J; bases unmatched to any gene: 9. The CDR3 reads CASSRLGTRENIQYF. The CDR3 region has the DNA TGTGCCAGCTCACGACTCGGGACTAGGGAGAACATTCAGTACTTC.

J is TRBJ1-2 and V is TRBV5-6; 9 nucleotides align to TRBD1. The CDR3 extends over 16 amino acids. The J segment lost 4 bases and the V segment lost 4 bases, leaving 11 bases of the junction unmatched. Germline assignment: CDR1 SGHDT and CDR2 YYEEEE. The CDR3 spells CASSPDRGTGSYGYTF. CDR3 bases: TGTGCCAGCAGCCCCGATCGTGGGACAGGGTCCTATGGCTACACCTTC.

The chain couples TRBV19 to TRBJ2-1, with D unclear. The CDR3 spans 15 residues. Germline V gene sequence: CDR1 LNHDA, CDR2 SQIVND (reference sequence). Between the trimmed V and J ends, which lost 5 bases and 8 bases, there was a span of 19 bases. This CDR3 is CASSFGGPPADEQFF. Here the CDR3 DNA reads TGTGCCAGTAGTTTCGGCGGCCCCCCGGCGGATGAGCAGTTCTTC.

The gene calls are TRBV5-1 and TRBJ1-4; no firm D call. The V and J ends lost 0 bases and 7 bases respectively, with 13 bases between them. This CDR3 is built from 15 residues. The germline gives CDR1 SGHRS, CDR2 YFSETQ. The CDR3 reads CASSLAEGSGEKLFF. The CDR3 DNA reads TGCGCCAGCAGCTTGGCCGAGGGATCTGGTGAAAAACTGTTTTTT.

Comments on this clone: One junction end disagrees with the germline gene, perhaps due to a read error. The CDR3 DNA is TGTGCCAGCAGATTGGGAGGGTTAAATCAGCCCCAGCATTTT. This codes for CASRLGGLNQPQHF. The chain has TRBV5-5 and TRBJ1-5; no definite D call. Germline V gives CDR1 SGHKS, CDR2 YYEKEE (reference sequence). The CDR3 is 14 amino acids.

The chain uses TRBV3-1 (or the pseudogene TRBV3-2) and TRBJ2-7; 12 positions match TRBD2. Germline CDR1 and CDR2: LGHDT and YNNKEL (reference sequence). This CDR3 has 16 residues. Trimming at V came to 0 bases and at J to 10 bases, leaving 10 bases not matched to a gene. In DNA, the CDR3 is TGTGCCAGCAGCCAAGAACGGGCTAGCGGGAGGGCCCGACAGTACTTC. Protein sequence: CASSQERASGRARQYF.

This clone has a handful of counts. This chain uses TRBV11-3 with TRBJ1-1; D ambiguous. The germline gives CDR1 SGHNT, CDR2 YENEEA. The CDR3 runs to 14 residues. Trimming removed 1 base from V and 3 bases from J, with 9 bases in between. This chain's CDR3 is CASSLVGDDTEAFF. CDR3 nucleotide sequence: TGTGCCAGCAGCTTAGTGGGAGACGACACTGAAGCTTTCTTT. Complete variable domain (other parts from reference TRBV11-3 and TRBJ1-1): EAGVVQSPRYKIIEKKQPVAFWCNPISGHNTLYWYLQNLGQGPELLIRYENEEAVDDSQLPKDRFSAERLKGVDSTLKIQPAELGDSAVYLCASSLVGDDTEAFFGQGTRLTVV.

V gene TRBV19 combines with J gene TRBJ2-7, with 10 bases aligning to TRBD1. This CDR3 has 14 residues. V gave up 5 bases and J gave up 3 bases; unmatched junction bases: 4. The V gene's germline CDR1 is LNHDA and CDR2 SQIVND (reference sequence). The CDR3 DNA sequence: TGTGCCAGTAGTCCCTGGGACAGGGGCTACGAGCAGTACTTC. This gives the protein CASSPWDRGYEQYF.

This chain links TRBV5-6 with TRBJ1-1, with TRBD1 identical over 8 bases. CDR1 and CDR2 (germline): SGHDT, YYEEEE. V dropped 1 base and J dropped 5; count of bases not matched to a gene: 10. The CDR3 length is 16 residues. In DNA, the CDR3 is TGTGCCAGCAGCTTGCCATGGGGGCAGGGGGCAACTGAAGCTTTCTTT. This gives the protein CASSLPWGQGATEAFF.

This chain connects TRBV11-2 to TRBJ1-1; maybe TRBD1 (6 bases). The CDR3 consists of 18 residues. V shed 5 bases and J shed 1 base, with 23 bases lying between them. Germline-derived CDR1 and CDR2 are SGHAT and FQNNGV. The CDR3 region has the DNA TGTGCCAGCAGCCGAGGCCCGGGACACTACCCAGCGAACACTGAAGCTTTCTTT. This codes for CASSRGPGHYPANTEAFF.

The J gene is TRBJ2-1, the V gene TRBV28; D remains unclear. V gave up 5 bases and J gave up 2 bases, with 7 bases separating them. The CDR3 has 13 residues. From germline, CDR1 is MDHEN and CDR2 SYDVKM. The DNA of the CDR3 is TGTGCCAGCAGTCCTGCCCCCTACAATGAGCAGTTCTTC. Translated, it gives CASSPAPYNEQFF.

This chain uses TRBV18 with TRBJ1-5; the D gene is possibly TRBD1 (5 bases). Germline V gene data show CDR1 as KGHSH and CDR2 as LQKENI. The CDR3 is 15 residues long. The V end was cut by 3 bases, the J end by 2 bases, with 11 bases between. The CDR3 loop reads CASSPGQGGNQPQHF. CDR3 DNA sequence: TGTGCCAGCTCACCGGGCCAGGGAGGCAATCAGCCCCAGCATTTT.

In its sample, this clone was seen once. The chain is built from TRBV28 and TRBJ2-6; the match to TRBD1 covers 7 bases. Unmatched junction bases numbered 4, after V lost 6 bases and J lost 2 bases. The germline V gene has CDR1 MDHEN and CDR2 SYDVKM. This CDR3 contains 15 residues. The DNA for the CDR3 is TGTGCCAGCAGACTTGACAGGGCTGGGGCCAACGTCCTGACTTTC. It is translated as CASRLDRAGANVLTF.

This chain links TRBV28 with TRBJ1-2, with D hard to call. The CDR3 is made up of 11 amino acids. Per the germline V gene, CDR1 is MDHEN and CDR2 is SYDVKM. V was trimmed by 6 bases and J by 8 bases, leaving 10 bases between them. CDR3 DNA: TGTGCCAGCAGCCGAGGCCTAGGCTACACCTTC. Translated: CASSRGLGYTF.

This chain uses TRBV19 with TRBJ2-2, with D tentatively TRBD1 (6 bases). In germline, CDR1 is LNHDA, CDR2 SQIVND (reference sequence). The length of the CDR3 is 14 residues. The V end lost 4 bases, the J end lost 4 bases, and 10 bases lay between the germline ends. CDR3 bases: TGTGCCAGTAGTAGCCAGGGGCTCACCGGGGAGCTGTTTTTT. Translating gives CASSSQGLTGELFF.

The rearrangement uses TRBV5-4 and TRBJ2-5, with 8 bases matching TRBD2. Germline V gene lookup returns CDR1 SGHNT and CDR2 YYREEE (reference sequence). The CDR3 has 17 amino acids. The V segment lost 4 bases and the J segment 4 bases; nucleotides outside the gene matches: 15. The CDR3 DNA reads TGTGCCAGCAGCCTGGGTGCACCGGGACTAGACTCAGAGACCCAGTACTTC. Protein: CASSLGAPGLDSETQYF.

This chain connects TRBV7-3 to TRBJ2-7, with 9 bases identical to TRBD1. The V segment lost 3 bases and the J segment 1 base; nucleotides outside the gene matches: 1. The CDR3 spans 14 residues. CDR1 SGHTA and CDR2 FQGTGA come from the germline V gene. The chain's CDR3 is CASSFGTGSYEQYF. CDR3 nucleotide sequence: TGTGCCAGCAGCTTCGGGACAGGGTCCTACGAGCAGTACTTC.

The chain combines TRBV30 with TRBJ2-1, with D possibly TRBD1 on 6 matching bases. V lost 3 bases and J lost 6, with 18 bases in between. Germline CDR1 is GTSNPN and CDR2 is SVGIG (reference sequence). This CDR3 region has 15 residues. The CDR3 here is CAWSQLQGWINEQFF. CDR3 sequence (DNA): TGTGCCTGGAGCCAACTACAGGGCTGGATCAATGAGCAGTTCTTC.

The V call is TRBV5-4, the J call TRBJ2-1; D uncertain. V gave up 0 bases and J gave up 0 bases, with 7 bases separating them. This CDR3 has 15 amino acids. CDR1 and CDR2 from the germline V gene are SGHNT and YYREEE (reference sequence). In nucleotides, the CDR3 is TGTGCCAGCAGCTTGGACCCTAGCTCCTACAATGAGCAGTTCTTC. Amino acids: CASSLDPSSYNEQFF. Filled out from reference TRBV5-4 and TRBJ2-1, the complete variable domain reads ETGVTQSPTHLIKTRGQQVTLRCSSQSGHNTVSWYQQALGQGPQFIFQYYREEENGRGNFPPRFSGLQFPNYSSELNVNALELDDSALYLCASSLDPSSYNEQFFGPGTRLTVL.

The chain couples TRBV6-1 to TRBJ2-2; D gene unclear. CDR1 MNHNS and CDR2 SASEGT come from the germline V gene. This CDR3 has 15 amino acids. V lost 1 base and J lost 4, with 10 bases in between. In nucleotides, the CDR3 is TGTGCCAGCAGTGAAGGATGGCTGATCACCGGGGAGCTGTTTTTT. Its translation: CASSEGWLITGELFF.

V gene TRBV7-9 combines with J gene TRBJ1-2; perhaps TRBD1 as D (6 bases). The germline CDR1 and CDR2 sequences are SEHNR and FQNEAQ (reference sequence). Between the trimmed V and J ends, which lost 1 base and 5 bases, there was a span of 14 bases. This CDR3 contains 15 residues. The CDR3 coding sequence is TGTGCCAGCAGCTTAGAGGGGGGAGCGGCGTATGGCTACACCTTC. It specifies CASSLEGGAAYGYTF. Based on the CDR3 plus reference TRBV7-9 and TRBJ1-2, the full variable domain is DTGVSQNPRHKITKRGQNVTFRCDPISEHNRLYWYRQTLGQGPEFLTYFQNEAQLEKSRLLSDRFSAERPKGSFSTLEIQRTEQGDSAMYLCASSLEGGAAYGYTFGSGTRLTVV.

The J gene is TRBJ1-5, the V gene TRBV6-5; 9 nucleotides line up with TRBD1. After removal of 5 bases from V and 2 bases from J, the junction contained 1 base not matched to a gene. CDR3 length equals 14 residues. Per the germline V gene, CDR1 is MNHEY and CDR2 is SVGAGI. The CDR3 coding sequence is TGTGCCAGCAGTCGGACAGGGGGCAATCAGCCCCAGCATTTT. This sequence encodes CASSRTGGNQPQHF.